The 32 T cell receptor beta chains given below trace back to one sample, sequenced in a study of shared clonotypes between healthy human individuals. Libraries were prepared by immunoSEQ multiplex PCR; TCRdb keeps only in-frame clonotypes and omits some of them. The sample has about 1 million clones, roughly 80% seen once. Sample: memory CD4+ T cells sorted from blood. Subset denoted: CD45RA-negative fraction. The receptor set was obtained from a man between 18 and 35 years old in good health.

The chain has TRBV2 and TRBJ2-2; D gene unclear. CDR3 length equals 13 residues. V was shortened by 7 bases and J by 1 base, with 7 bases between the two germline ends. CDR1 and CDR2 (germline): SNHLY, FYNNEI. CDR3 in DNA: TGTGCCAGCATTCGAGAGAACACCGGGGAGCTGTTTTTT. Protein sequence: CASIRENTGELFF.

CDR3 amino acids: CASSLRTSGSSTTGELFF. DNA for the CDR3: TGTGCCAGCAGCTTACGGACTAGCGGGAGTTCCACCACCGGGGAGCTGTTTTTT. The chain is built from TRBV9 and TRBJ2-2; TRBD2 matches at 13 bases. With V trimmed by 4 bases and J by 4 bases, 10 bases remained unmatched. Germline V gene sequence: CDR1 SGDLS, CDR2 YYNGEE. This CDR3 comprises 18 residues.

This chain uses TRBV19 with TRBJ1-1; 7 nucleotides line up with TRBD1. CDR3 length: 14 residues. J gave up 4 bases and V 3 bases, and 5 bases lay outside the gene matches. Looked up from germline, CDR1 is LNHDA and CDR2 is SQIVND (reference sequence). For the CDR3, the DNA is TGTGCCAGTAGTATGCGACAGGGATTCACTGAAGCTTTCTTT. Its translation: CASSMRQGFTEAFF.

The chain has TRBV9 and TRBJ2-1; D is uncertain. Trimming took 2 bases from V and 0 from J, leaving 15 bases between them. The CDR3 totals 17 residues. The germline V gene encodes CDR1 SGDLS and CDR2 YYNGEE. The DNA for the CDR3 is TGTGCCAGCAGCGTCGTCACGGGCGCTAGCTCCTACAATGAGCAGTTCTTC. Translation: CASSVVTGASSYNEQFF. Full variable domain (remainder filled in from reference TRBV9 and TRBJ2-1): DSGVTQTPKHLITATGQRVTLRCSPRSGDLSVYWYQQSLDQGLQFLIQYYNGEERAKGNILERFSAQQFPDLHSELNLSSLELGDSALYFCASSVVTGASSYNEQFFGPGTRLTVL.

The J gene is TRBJ2-5, the V gene TRBV15; 8 bases match TRBD1. After removal of 5 bases from V and 4 bases from J, the junction contained 9 bases not matched to a gene. The CDR3 sequence is 15 residues long. The germline V gene encodes CDR1 LNHNV and CDR2 YYDKDF (reference sequence). CDR3 sequence (DNA): TGTGCCACCAGCTCCAGGGCAGGGGGCATAGAGACCCAGTACTTC. Translated, it gives CATSSRAGGIETQYF.

The rearrangement uses TRBV6-1 and TRBJ1-2, with TRBD1 matching over 8 bases. Trimming took 1 base from V and 4 from J; bases not matched to a gene: 5. This CDR3 contains 15 residues. CDR1 and CDR2 (germline): MNHNS, SASEGT. The chain's CDR3 is CASSEGRGPIYGYTF. The CDR3 region has the DNA TGTGCCAGCAGTGAAGGCAGGGGGCCTATCTATGGCTACACCTTC.

The CDR3 sequence: CASLGDTYEQYF. CDR3 in DNA: TGTGCCAGCCTAGGGGATACCTACGAGCAGTACTTC. The V call is TRBV19, the J call TRBJ2-7, with TRBD1 as a possible D gene (5 bases). Looked up from germline, CDR1 is LNHDA and CDR2 is SQIVND (reference sequence). CDR3 length: 12 residues. Trimming removed 9 bases from V and 2 bases from J, with 11 bases in between.

This chain links TRBV19 with TRBJ1-1, with D possibly TRBD1 on 6 matching bases. V lost 8 bases and J 6 bases, leaving 10 bases between the germline ends. This CDR3 region has 11 residues. From germline, CDR1 is LNHDA and CDR2 SQIVND (reference sequence). DNA for the CDR3: TGTGCCAGTGCACAGGGCCCTGAAGCTTTCTTT. It encodes CASAQGPEAFF.

This chain connects TRBV5-1 to TRBJ2-1; D might be TRBD2 (5 bases). Germline V gene sequence: CDR1 SGHRS, CDR2 YFSETQ. V gave up 6 bases and J gave up 9 bases, with 10 bases separating them. The length of the CDR3 is 11 residues. CDR3 loop: CASTWESEQFF. DNA for the CDR3: TGCGCCAGCACGTGGGAGAGTGAGCAGTTCTTC.

The genes are TRBV28 and TRBJ2-7; 9 nucleotides match TRBD2. Germline-derived CDR1 and CDR2 are MDHEN and SYDVKM. The CDR3 covers 17 residues. With V trimmed by 7 bases and J by 2 bases, 15 bases remained unmatched. CDR3 region: CASTPGGVGGRAYEQYF. The DNA for the CDR3 is TGTGCCAGCACTCCGGGGGGCGTTGGCGGGAGGGCCTACGAGCAGTACTTC.

The gene calls are TRBV10-1 and TRBJ1-1; D perhaps matches TRBD1 (6 bases). The CDR3 has 14 residues. Germline V CDR1 and CDR2: WNHNN, SYGVQD (reference sequence). The V end was cut by 6 bases, the J end by 0 bases, with 11 bases between. In DNA form, the CDR3 reads TGCGCCAGCAGAAAGGGACATTTGAACACTGAAGCTTTCTTT. Amino acid sequence: CASRKGHLNTEAFF.

About this clone: A read error may account for a junction end that differs from germline. The rearrangement uses TRBV7-7 and TRBJ2-2; D remains unclear. The CDR3 spans 15 residues. Per germline, CDR1 SSHAT and CDR2 FNYEAQ (reference sequence). CDR3 loop: CASSLGPDGTGELFF. The DNA for the CDR3 is TGTGCTAGCAGCTTAGGGCCCGACGGCACCGGGGAGCTGTTTTTT.

The rearrangement links TRBV7-2 to TRBJ2-3; weak D call: TRBD2 (6 bases). Germline loops: CDR1 SGHTA, CDR2 FQGNSA. The CDR3 totals 15 residues. V gave up 4 bases and J gave up 6 bases, with 17 bases separating them. As DNA, the CDR3 is TGTGCCAGCAGCTCCGCGGGACCCCGTCTTGATACGCAGTATTTT. This sequence encodes CASSSAGPRLDTQYF.

This clone has ten or more counts. The V and J genes are TRBV19 and TRBJ1-2; D possibly corresponds to TRBD1 (6 bases). Germline CDR1 reads LNHDA; CDR2 reads SQIVND (reference sequence). V lost 6 bases and J 8 bases, leaving 19 bases between the germline ends. The CDR3 is 14 amino acids. CDR3 region: CASRSRDTGMGYTF. Written as DNA, the CDR3 is TGTGCCAGTAGGTCACGGGACACCGGAATGGGCTACACCTTC.

The J gene is TRBJ2-1, the V gene TRBV7-9; TRBD2 matches at 12 bases. V lost 4 bases and J lost 6; bases outside the gene matches: 7. CDR1 is SEHNR and CDR2 is FQNEAQ in the germline V gene (reference sequence). The CDR3 has 16 residues. This chain's CDR3 is CASSSPGLAGINEQFF. The CDR3 nucleotides are TGTGCCAGCAGCTCCCCAGGACTAGCGGGAATCAATGAGCAGTTCTTC.

The chain recombines TRBV6-1 with TRBJ2-1; 10 nucleotides line up with TRBD2. Germline V gene sequence: CDR1 MNHNS, CDR2 SASEGT. There are 16 residues in the CDR3. Trimming cost V 4 bases and J 4 bases; bases outside gene matches: 7. DNA of the CDR3: TGTGCCAGCAGTGGCTTACTAGCGGGGTCATACAATGAGCAGTTCTTC. This encodes CASSGLLAGSYNEQFF.

The chain couples TRBV5-1 to TRBJ2-7; D uncertain. The ends were cut back, 5 bases at V and 0 bases at J, with 12 bases in the middle. Germline-derived CDR1 and CDR2 are SGHRS and YFSETQ. CDR3 size: 14 residues. The DNA for the CDR3 is TGCGCCAGCAGTCAAAAAGAGACCTCCTACGAGCAGTACTTC. Encoded protein: CASSQKETSYEQYF.

The chain employs TRBV30 and TRBJ1-2; no reliable D call. Germline V gene data show CDR1 as GTSNPN and CDR2 as SVGIG (reference sequence). V was pared by 3 bases and J by 2 bases, with 16 bases between. The CDR3 spans 15 residues. The DNA of the CDR3 is TGTGCCTGGAGCGCCGTAGGGTTACGCAACTATGGCTACACCTTC. It specifies CAWSAVGLRNYGYTF.

The sample holds one count of this clone. The rearrangement uses TRBV18 and TRBJ2-7; 11 bases map to TRBD2. J gave up 7 bases and V 2 bases, and 1 base lay outside the gene matches. CDR1 KGHSH and CDR2 LQKENI come from the germline V gene. The length of the CDR3 is 13 residues. CDR3 coding DNA: TGTGCCAGCTCACCATTAGCGGGAGGGGAGCAGTACTTC. Its translation is CASSPLAGGEQYF.

The chain is built from TRBV28 and TRBJ1-6; perhaps TRBD1 as D (5 bases). Deletions cut 7 bases from V and 7 bases from J, with 17 bases between. Germline CDR1 reads MDHEN; CDR2 reads SYDVKM. The CDR3 extends over 15 amino acids. CDR3 nucleotides: TGTGCCAGCACCCCCGGGGCGTGGGGAAATTCACCCCTCCACTTT. This encodes CASTPGAWGNSPLHF. Supplemented by reference TRBV28 and TRBJ1-6, the full variable domain reads DVKVTQSSRYLVKRTGEKVFLECVQDMDHENMFWYRQDPGLGLRLIYFSYDVKMKEKGDIPEGYSVSREKKERFSLILESASTNQTSMYLCASTPGAWGNSPLHFGNGTRLTVT.

The V and J genes are TRBV11-3 and TRBJ2-3; D is possibly TRBD2 (6 bases). Per germline, CDR1 SGHNT and CDR2 YENEEA. This CDR3 region has 17 residues. V was clipped by 5 bases and J by 2 bases, with 20 bases between them. This CDR3 is CASSAGRGSRFTDTQYF. The CDR3 bases are TGTGCCAGCAGCGCGGGGCGGGGTTCACGGTTCACAGATACGCAGTATTTT.

The table lists this clone with a few counts. V is TRBV19 and J is TRBJ2-4; TRBD2 is a possible D gene (5 bases). CDR3 size: 14 residues. Germline V lookup: CDR1 LNHDA, CDR2 SQIVND (reference sequence). Trimming removed 3 bases from V and 10 bases from J, with 16 bases in between. The CDR3 reads CASSMEDSRWIQYF. The CDR3 nucleotides are TGTGCCAGTAGTATGGAGGACTCCCGGTGGATTCAGTACTTC.

This clone was seen only once. This chain uses TRBV7-2 with TRBJ1-2; D is unclear. This CDR3 has 14 amino acids. Trimming took 6 bases from V and 4 from J, leaving 15 bases between them. Germline lookup yields CDR1 SGHTA and CDR2 FQGNSA. CDR3: CASSSPRKGYGYTF. In DNA, the CDR3 is TGTGCCAGCAGTTCCCCCAGGAAAGGCTATGGCTACACCTTC.

This clone was seen a single time. This chain connects TRBV28 to TRBJ1-4, with TRBD1 identical over 8 bases. This CDR3 comprises 16 residues. The trim removed 3 bases at V and 1 base at J, leaving 4 bases unmatched. Germline V lookup: CDR1 MDHEN, CDR2 SYDVKM. The CDR3, as DNA: TGTGCCAGCAGTTTTGACAGGGGTAAAACTAATGAAAAACTGTTTTTT. It encodes CASSFDRGKTNEKLFF. The full variable domain, completed using reference TRBV28 and TRBJ1-4, is DVKVTQSSRYLVKRTGEKVFLECVQDMDHENMFWYRQDPGLGLRLIYFSYDVKMKEKGDIPEGYSVSREKKERFSLILESASTNQTSMYLCASSFDRGKTNEKLFFGSGTQLSVL.

The chain uses TRBV28 and TRBJ2-2; 7 nucleotides line up with TRBD2. V shed 5 bases and J 4 bases; nucleotides not matched to a gene: 4. The V gene's germline CDR1 is MDHEN and CDR2 SYDVKM. The CDR3 is 14 residues long. Here the CDR3 DNA reads TGTGCCAGCAGTGGGGGGGTTCCCACCGGGGAGCTGTTTTTT. Translated, it gives CASSGGVPTGELFF. Complete variable domain (other parts from reference TRBV28 and TRBJ2-2): DVKVTQSSRYLVKRTGEKVFLECVQDMDHENMFWYRQDPGLGLRLIYFSYDVKMKEKGDIPEGYSVSREKKERFSLILESASTNQTSMYLCASSGGVPTGELFFGEGSRLTVL.

J is TRBJ1-5 and V is TRBV19, with 10 bases identical to TRBD1. The CDR3 is 15 residues long. The germline V gene has CDR1 LNHDA and CDR2 SQIVND (reference sequence). The V segment lost 4 bases and the J segment 2 bases; nucleotides outside the gene matches: 2. CDR3: CASSNGQGGNQPQHF. For the CDR3, the DNA is TGTGCCAGTAGTAACGGACAGGGGGGCAATCAGCCCCAGCATTTT.

A few counts support this clone. The same CDR3 also results from other DNA sequences found in this sample. The rearrangement links TRBV10-3 to TRBJ1-2; D is uncertain. The germline CDR1 and CDR2 sequences are ENHRY and SYGVKD. V lost 7 bases and J lost 3, with 9 bases in between. CDR3 size: 12 residues. The chain's CDR3 is CAITAGDYGYTF. The CDR3 DNA sequence: TGTGCCATCACCGCTGGGGACTATGGCTACACCTTC.

The genes are TRBV5-1 and TRBJ2-1; TRBD2 agrees at 8 bases. The CDR3 is 16 residues long. J was trimmed by 3 bases and V by 4 bases; bases with no gene match: 9. Germline V gives CDR1 SGHRS, CDR2 YFSETQ. CDR3 region: CASSRSSGVIYNEQFF. The CDR3 DNA is TGCGCCAGCAGCCGAAGTAGCGGGGTTATCTACAATGAGCAGTTCTTC.

The chain is built from TRBV5-1 and TRBJ1-1; maybe TRBD1 (6 bases). The CDR3 covers 12 residues. The V and J ends lost 3 bases and 8 bases respectively, with 11 bases between them. Germline CDR1 is SGHRS and CDR2 is YFSETQ. In DNA, the CDR3 is TGCGCCAGCAGCTATGGACAGTCCGAAGCTTTCTTT. Translation: CASSYGQSEAFF.

The rearrangement uses TRBV5-4 and TRBJ2-2, with D perhaps given as TRBD1 or TRBD2 (5 bases each). Germline values: CDR1 SGHNT, CDR2 YYREEE (reference sequence). This CDR3 is 16 amino acids long. V was clipped by 4 bases and J by 4 bases, with 17 bases between them. CDR3: CASSAGLAQGTGELFF. Here the CDR3 DNA reads TGTGCCAGCAGCGCGGGTCTAGCCCAGGGCACCGGGGAGCTGTTTTTT.

The rearrangement uses TRBV7-3 and TRBJ2-5; D is undetermined. CDR1 is SGHTA and CDR2 is FQGTGA in the germline V gene. The ends were cut back, 0 bases at V and 7 bases at J, with 9 bases in the middle. This CDR3 contains 13 residues. CDR3 nucleotides: TGTGCCAGCAGCTTAACCTCCCTGGGGACCCAGTACTTC. It translates to CASSLTSLGTQYF.

V and J are TRBV6-1 and TRBJ1-3; D gene ambiguous. The CDR3 contains 13 residues. CDR1 and CDR2 from the germline V gene are MNHNS and SASEGT. The germline V and J ends were trimmed by 7 bases and 5 bases, with 12 bases remaining between them. CDR3: CASKGQLRNTIYF. The DNA of the CDR3 is TGTGCCAGCAAGGGCCAGTTGAGAAACACCATATATTTT.